The clone carrying this T cell receptor beta chain has at least ten counts. One entry per CDR3 protein results from TCRdb running MiXCR on the PCR reads. The sample consists of approximately 79,000 distinct CDR3 sequences, 45% to 55% of them appearing once. The CDR3 is 13 residues long. Trimming left V 11 bases short and J 0 bases short, with 13 bases between. Germline V gene sequence: CDR1 SGHVS, CDR2 FNYEAQ. This entry belongs to a study of CDR3 diversity in severe acne. Sequencing was carried out using blood. The rearrangement uses TRBV7-6 and TRBJ2-5, with D perhaps TRBD2 (7 bases). The receptor's source is a male donor in good health, serving as a control. In DNA, the CDR3 is TGTGCCGGGGGGGGGGGCGACCAAGAGACCCAGTACTTC. This translates into CAGGGGDQETQYF. The whole variable domain, filled in from reference TRBV7-6 and TRBJ2-5, reads GAGVSQSPRYKVTKRGQDVALRCDPISGHVSLYWYRQALGQGPEFLTYFNYEAQQDKSGLPNDRFSAERPEGSISTLTIQRTEQRDSAMYRCAGGGGDQETQYFGPGTRLLVL.